These T cell receptor beta chains were read from a single sample in a study of cytomegalovirus exposure and HLA in healthy donors. Only in-frame clones appear in the TCRdb table, and some are missing; sequencing was by immunoSEQ multiplex PCR. The data show approximately 220,000 clones, with 80% to 90% seen just once and 2.6% held by the top ten. Sequencing was performed on PBMCs. These receptors all come from a man aged 18 to 29 in good health and CMV-seronegative. Both conserved end residues are part of each CDR3. The D gene is left open where the match is weak. For some rows the clone size is stated as once, few or many, or as a class when expanded; others skip it.

J: TRBJ2-2; D: TRBD2; V: TRBV10-1; size: .; CDR3: CASSEAGGIDTGELFF; DNA: TGCGCCAGCAGTGAGGCCGGGGGGATCGACACCGGGGAGCTGTTTTTT
J: TRBJ2-3; D: .; V: TRBV2; size: .; CDR3: CASSEAISGDRYF; DNA: TGTGCCAGCAGTGAAGCAATTTCGGGAGACAGGTATTTT
J: TRBJ2-3; D: .; V: TRBV5-4; size: .; CDR3: CASSGGRRSTDTQYF; DNA: TGTGCCAGCTCAGGGGGGAGGCGGAGCACAGATACGCAGTATTTT
J: TRBJ2-3; D: .; V: TRBV20-1; size: few; CDR3: CSAEKSDTQYF; DNA: TGCAGTGCAGAGAAGTCGGATACGCAGTATTTT
J: TRBJ1-2; D: .; V: TRBV29-1; size: .; CDR3: CSVGIGGIYGYTF; DNA: TGCAGCGTTGGTATTGGGGGCATCTATGGCTACACCTTC
J: TRBJ1-5; D: .; V: TRBV5-6; size: once; CDR3: CASSLGEGPVKPQHF; DNA: TGTGCCAGCAGCTTGGGGGAGGGCCCCGTGAAGCCCCAGCATTTT
J: TRBJ2-1; D: .; V: TRBV9; size: .; CDR3: CASSVATTLRSLNEQFF; DNA: TGTGCCAGCAGCGTAGCTACTACCCTCCGAAGCCTTAATGAGCAGTTCTTC
J: TRBJ1-3; D: .; V: TRBV4-3; size: .; CDR3: CASSQDVQGFTIYF; DNA: TGCGCCAGCAGCCAAGATGTCCAGGGTTTCACCATATATTTT
J: TRBJ1-1; D: .; V: TRBV7-2; size: .; CDR3: CASSSGEAFF; DNA: TGTGCCAGCAGCTCGGGTGAAGCTTTCTTT
J: TRBJ1-2; D: TRBD1; V: TRBV19; size: .; CDR3: CASTDRGRESSYGYTF; DNA: TGTGCCAGTACCGACAGGGGACGGGAGAGTAGCTATGGCTACACCTTC
J: TRBJ1-2; D: .; V: TRBV9; size: .; CDR3: CASSAQTGNYGYTF; DNA: TGTGCCAGCAGCGCTCAGACAGGCAACTATGGCTACACCTTC
J: TRBJ2-7; D: .; V: TRBV7-8; size: .; CDR3: CASSQVRSTYEQYF; DNA: TGTGCCAGCAGCCAGGTACGCTCCACCTACGAGCAGTACTTC
J: TRBJ1-4; D: .; V: TRBV25-1; size: .; CDR3: CASSEYPTTDFNEKLFF; DNA: TGTGCCAGCAGTGAATATCCCACGACAGATTTTAATGAAAAACTGTTTTTT
J: TRBJ1-6; D: .; V: TRBV2; size: few; CDR3: CASDRTGSDSPLHF; DNA: TGTGCCAGTGACAGAACAGGGTCCGATTCACCCCTCCACTTT
J: TRBJ2-7; D: .; V: TRBV27; size: .; CDR3: CASSLSRSYEQYF; DNA: TGTGCCAGCAGTTTATCGAGGTCCTACGAGCAGTACTTC
J: TRBJ2-2; D: .; V: TRBV6-5; size: .; CDR3: CATSNTGELFF; DNA: TGTGCCACTTCGAACACCGGGGAGCTGTTTTTT
J: TRBJ2-7; D: .; V: TRBV28; size: .; CDR3: CASSFLSGRTNEQYF; DNA: TGTGCCAGCAGTTTTCTCAGCGGGCGGACCAACGAGCAGTACTTC
J: TRBJ2-5; D: TRBD2; V: TRBV29-1; size: .; CDR3: CSVEGKASGSRETQYF; DNA: TGCAGCGTTGAGGGTAAAGCTAGCGGGAGTCGGGAGACCCAGTACTTC
J: TRBJ1-2; D: .; V: TRBV29-1; size: .; CDR3: CSVVGRAGYGYTF; DNA: TGCAGCGTTGTAGGGCGGGCCGGCTATGGCTACACCTTC
J: TRBJ2-7; D: .; V: TRBV5-1; size: .; CDR3: CASSPGGLAGYEQYF; DNA: TGCGCCAGCAGCCCAGGGGGACTGGCGGGCTACGAGCAGTACTTC
J: TRBJ2-2; D: .; V: TRBV5-6; size: .; CDR3: CASSPGHANTGELFF; DNA: TGTGCCAGCAGCCCCGGACACGCGAACACCGGGGAGCTGTTTTTT
J: TRBJ1-2; D: .; V: TRBV5-4; size: .; CDR3: CASSFGVYYGYTF; DNA: TGTGCCAGCAGCTTCGGGGTCTACTATGGCTACACCTTC
J: TRBJ2-7; D: TRBD2; V: TRBV6-5; size: .; CDR3: CASRRTSGRHHEQYF; DNA: TGTGCCAGCAGAAGGACTAGCGGGAGGCACCACGAGCAGTACTTC
J: TRBJ2-1; D: .; V: TRBV21-1; size: .; CDR3: CASSSTQGYDEQFF; DNA: TGTGCCAGCAGCAGCACTCAGGGGTACGATGAGCAGTTCTTC
J: TRBJ2-3; D: .; V: TRBV4-1; size: .; CDR3: CASNHLGGEGVDTQYF; DNA: TGCGCCAGCAATCACCTCGGCGGTGAGGGGGTAGATACGCAGTATTTT
J: TRBJ2-1; D: TRBD1; V: TRBV9; size: .; CDR3: CASSVGSGGNNEQFF; DNA: TGTGCCAGCAGCGTAGGATCAGGGGGCAACAATGAGCAGTTCTTC
J: TRBJ2-5; D: .; V: TRBV5-4; size: .; CDR3: CASSFSLETQYF; DNA: TGTGCCAGCAGCTTTTCCTTAGAGACCCAGTACTTC
J: TRBJ1-1; D: .; V: TRBV6-5; size: .; CDR3: CASSYLSGTEAFF; DNA: TGTGCCAGCAGTTACCTGTCAGGGACTGAAGCTTTCTTT